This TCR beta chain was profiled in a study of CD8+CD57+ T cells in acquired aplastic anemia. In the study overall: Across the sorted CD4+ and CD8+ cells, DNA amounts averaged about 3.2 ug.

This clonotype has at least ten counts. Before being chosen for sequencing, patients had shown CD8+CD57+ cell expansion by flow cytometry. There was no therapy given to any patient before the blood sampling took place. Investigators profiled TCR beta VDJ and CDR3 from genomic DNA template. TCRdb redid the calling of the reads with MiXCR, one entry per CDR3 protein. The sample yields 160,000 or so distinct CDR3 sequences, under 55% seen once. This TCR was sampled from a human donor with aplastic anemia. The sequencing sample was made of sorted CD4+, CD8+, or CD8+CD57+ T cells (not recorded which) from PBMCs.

The DNA for the CDR3 is TGTGCCAGCAGTTACTCAGGGCTAGCGGGAGTCGCCTCCTACGAGCAGTACTTC. Translated: CASSYSGLAGVASYEQYF. This chain links TRBV6-5 with TRBJ2-7, with 10 bases identical to TRBD2. This CDR3 contains 18 residues. Trimming removed 0 bases from V and 0 bases from J; junction bases left unmatched: 8. Germline loops: CDR1 MNHEY, CDR2 SVGAGI.